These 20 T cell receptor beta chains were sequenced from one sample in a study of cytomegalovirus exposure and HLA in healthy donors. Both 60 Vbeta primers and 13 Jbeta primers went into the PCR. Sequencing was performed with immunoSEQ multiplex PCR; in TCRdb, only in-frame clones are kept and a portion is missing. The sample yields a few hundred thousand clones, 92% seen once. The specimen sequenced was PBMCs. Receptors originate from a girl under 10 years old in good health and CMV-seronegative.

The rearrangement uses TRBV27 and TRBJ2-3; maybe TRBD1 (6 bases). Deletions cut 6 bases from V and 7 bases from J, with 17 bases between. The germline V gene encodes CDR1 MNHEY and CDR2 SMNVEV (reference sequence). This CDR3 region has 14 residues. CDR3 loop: CASSPQGRQNTQYF. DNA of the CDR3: TGTGCCAGCAGCCCCCAGGGGCGACAGAATACGCAGTATTTT.

The CDR3 protein is CAIMNPGQGYEQYF. In DNA, the CDR3 is TGTGCCATCATGAACCCGGGACAGGGCTACGAGCAGTACTTC. The rearrangement uses TRBV10-3 and TRBJ2-7; 9 nucleotides align to TRBD1. This CDR3 comprises 14 residues. The V gene's germline CDR1 is ENHRY and CDR2 SYGVKD. Losses at the gene ends were 7 bases for V and 3 bases for J; bases not matched to a gene: 7.

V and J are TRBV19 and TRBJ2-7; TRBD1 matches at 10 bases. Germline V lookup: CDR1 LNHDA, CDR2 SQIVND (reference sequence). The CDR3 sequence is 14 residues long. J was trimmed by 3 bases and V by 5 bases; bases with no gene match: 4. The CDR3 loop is CASSSGTGVYEQYF. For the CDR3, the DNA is TGTGCCAGTAGTTCCGGGACAGGGGTCTACGAGCAGTACTTC.

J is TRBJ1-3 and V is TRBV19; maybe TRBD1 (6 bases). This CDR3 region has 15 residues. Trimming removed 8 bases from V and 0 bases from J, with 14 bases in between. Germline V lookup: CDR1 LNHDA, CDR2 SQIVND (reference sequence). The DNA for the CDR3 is TGTGCCAGTCAGGACAGCCCGAGCTCTGGAAACACCATATATTTT. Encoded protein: CASQDSPSSGNTIYF.

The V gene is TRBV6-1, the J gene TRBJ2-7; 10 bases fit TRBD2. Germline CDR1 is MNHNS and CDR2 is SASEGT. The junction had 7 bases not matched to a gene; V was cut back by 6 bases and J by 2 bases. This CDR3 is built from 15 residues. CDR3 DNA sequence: TGTGCCAGCAGCCAGACTAGCGGGCAACCCTACGAGCAGTACTTC. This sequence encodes CASSQTSGQPYEQYF.

The CDR3 coding sequence is TGTGCCAGCAGCTTACGAGAAAGCACAGATACGCAGTATTTT. This sequence encodes CASSLRESTDTQYF. This chain connects TRBV11-2 to TRBJ2-3; D is uncertain. Germline CDR1 and CDR2: SGHAT and FQNNGV. This CDR3 is 14 amino acids long. V was cut by 2 bases and J by 0 bases, with 6 bases left in between.

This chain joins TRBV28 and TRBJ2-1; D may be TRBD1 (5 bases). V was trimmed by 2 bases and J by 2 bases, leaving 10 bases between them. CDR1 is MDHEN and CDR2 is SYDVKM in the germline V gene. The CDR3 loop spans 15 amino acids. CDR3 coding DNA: TGTGCCAGCAGTTTACCTCGGACAACCTACAATGAGCAGTTCTTC. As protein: CASSLPRTTYNEQFF.

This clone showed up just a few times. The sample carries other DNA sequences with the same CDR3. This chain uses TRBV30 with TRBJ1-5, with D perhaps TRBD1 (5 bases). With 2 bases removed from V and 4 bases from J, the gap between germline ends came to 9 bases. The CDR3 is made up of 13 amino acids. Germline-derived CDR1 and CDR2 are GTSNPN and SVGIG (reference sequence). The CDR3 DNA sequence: TGTGCCTGGAGTCCCCAGGGAAATCAGCCCCAGCATTTT. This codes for CAWSPQGNQPQHF.

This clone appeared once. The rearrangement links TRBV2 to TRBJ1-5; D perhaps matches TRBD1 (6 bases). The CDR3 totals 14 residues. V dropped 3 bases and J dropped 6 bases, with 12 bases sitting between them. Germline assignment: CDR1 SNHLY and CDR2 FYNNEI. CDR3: CASSDQQGGQPQHF. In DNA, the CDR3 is TGTGCCAGCAGTGATCAACAGGGTGGTCAGCCCCAGCATTTT.

For the CDR3, the DNA is TGTGCCAGTAGGGACAGCCTACACAATCAGCCCCAGCATTTT. Translation gives CASRDSLHNQPQHF. V is TRBV28 and J is TRBJ1-5, with 7 bases that match TRBD1. In germline, CDR1 is MDHEN, CDR2 SYDVKM. Trimming took 9 bases from V and 3 from J; bases not matched to a gene: 8. This CDR3 region has 14 residues.

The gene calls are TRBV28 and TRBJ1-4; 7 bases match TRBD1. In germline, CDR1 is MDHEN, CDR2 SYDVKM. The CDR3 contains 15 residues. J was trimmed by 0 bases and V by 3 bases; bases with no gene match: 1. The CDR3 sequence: CASSFQGATNEKLFF. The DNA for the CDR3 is TGTGCCAGCAGTTTTCAGGGGGCAACTAATGAAAAACTGTTTTTT.

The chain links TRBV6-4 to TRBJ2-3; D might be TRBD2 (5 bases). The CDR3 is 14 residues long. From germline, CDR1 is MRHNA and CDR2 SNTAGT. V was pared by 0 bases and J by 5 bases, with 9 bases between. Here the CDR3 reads CASSDSFRGDTQYF. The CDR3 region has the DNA TGTGCCAGCAGTGACTCGTTCCGGGGAGATACGCAGTATTTT.

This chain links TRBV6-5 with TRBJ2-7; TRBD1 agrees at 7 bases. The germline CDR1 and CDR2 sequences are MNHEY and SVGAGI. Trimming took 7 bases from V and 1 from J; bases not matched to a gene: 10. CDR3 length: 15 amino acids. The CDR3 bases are TGTGCCAGCACCCGAGGGGGCAGCAAATCCTACGAGCAGTACTTC. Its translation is CASTRGGSKSYEQYF.

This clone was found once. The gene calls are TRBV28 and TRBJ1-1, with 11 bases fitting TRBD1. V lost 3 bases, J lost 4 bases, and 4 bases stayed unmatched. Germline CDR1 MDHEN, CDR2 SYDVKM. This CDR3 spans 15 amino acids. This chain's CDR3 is CASSLGDRGSTEAFF. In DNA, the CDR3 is TGTGCCAGCAGTTTGGGGGACAGGGGGAGCACTGAAGCTTTCTTT.

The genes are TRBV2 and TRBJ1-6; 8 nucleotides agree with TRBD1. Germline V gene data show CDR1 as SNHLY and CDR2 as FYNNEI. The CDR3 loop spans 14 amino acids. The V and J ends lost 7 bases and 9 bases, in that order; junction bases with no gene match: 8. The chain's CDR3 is CASIDGTGVSPLHF. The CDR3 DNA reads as TGTGCCAGCATCGACGGGACAGGAGTTTCACCCCTCCACTTT.

CDR3 DNA sequence: TGTGCCAGCAGCCGACAGTCGTACTCTGGAAACACCATATATTTT. Translation gives CASSRQSYSGNTIYF. V is TRBV6-5 and J is TRBJ1-3, with D possibly matching TRBD1 (5 bases). This CDR3 is 15 amino acids long. Germline CDR1 MNHEY, CDR2 SVGAGI. Trimming pared 6 bases from V and 0 bases from J, leaving 12 bases between.

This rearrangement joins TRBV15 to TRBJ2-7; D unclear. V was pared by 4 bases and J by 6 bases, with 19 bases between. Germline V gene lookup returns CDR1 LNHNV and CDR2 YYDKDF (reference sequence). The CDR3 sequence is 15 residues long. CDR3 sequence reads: CATSIRGPAKSEQYF. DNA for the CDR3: TGTGCCACCAGCATCAGAGGTCCGGCCAAATCCGAGCAGTACTTC.

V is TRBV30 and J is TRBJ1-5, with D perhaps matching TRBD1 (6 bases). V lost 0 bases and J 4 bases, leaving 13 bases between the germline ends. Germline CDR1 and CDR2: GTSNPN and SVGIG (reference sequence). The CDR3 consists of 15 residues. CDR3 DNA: TGTGCCTGGAGTGTACGAGGGGGAGGGAATCAGCCCCAGCATTTT. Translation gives CAWSVRGGGNQPQHF.

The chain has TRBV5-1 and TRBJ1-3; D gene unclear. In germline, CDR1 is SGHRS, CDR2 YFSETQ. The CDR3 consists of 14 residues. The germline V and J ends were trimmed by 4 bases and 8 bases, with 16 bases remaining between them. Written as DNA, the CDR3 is TGCGCCAGCAGCGCCCGGGATCTCGGGGACACCATATATTTT. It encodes CASSARDLGDTIYF.

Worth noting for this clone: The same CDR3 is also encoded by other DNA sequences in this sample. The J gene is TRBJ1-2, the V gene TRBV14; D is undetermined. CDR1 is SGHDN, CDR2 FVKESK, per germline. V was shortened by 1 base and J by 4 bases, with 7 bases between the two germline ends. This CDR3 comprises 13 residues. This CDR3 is CASSQVSSYGYTF. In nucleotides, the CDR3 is TGTGCCAGCAGCCAAGTTTCTTCCTATGGCTACACCTTC.